What follows are 19 T cell receptor beta chains derived from one specimen sequenced in a study of blood T cells in healthy people across ages. A second PCR, run for about 7 to 11 cycles, used a sample-barcoded 5' primer plus a J-beta primer mix. Using its own MiXCR run on the 5' RACE reads, TCRdb lists one record per CDR3 protein. The table records around 1,600,000 distinct CDR3 sequences, approximately 43% of them present only once. Specimen: blood. These TCRs come from a woman in her late teens or twenties in good health.

The chain has TRBV20-1 and TRBJ2-3; 14 bases agree with TRBD2. The CDR3 is 16 residues long. With V trimmed by 6 bases and J by 5 bases, 10 bases remained unmatched. Germline CDR1 DFQATT, CDR2 SNEGSKA (reference sequence). CDR3 DNA sequence: TGCAGTGCCGACGGACTAGCGGGAGGTCTCAAAGATACGCAGTATTTT. This translates into CSADGLAGGLKDTQYF.

In this sample, this clonotype turned up a few times. The chain has TRBV4-2 and TRBJ2-7; no definite D call. This CDR3 region has 14 residues. V dropped 5 bases and J dropped 7 bases, with 18 bases sitting between them. The germline CDR1 and CDR2 sequences are LGHNA and YNFKEQ. This CDR3 reads CASSYLGDITEQYF. The DNA of the CDR3 is TGTGCCAGCAGCTATCTAGGCGACATAACTGAGCAGTACTTC.

The chain joins TRBV7-9 to TRBJ1-2, with D tentatively TRBD1 (5 bases). The CDR3 contains 17 residues. Trimming removed 2 bases at V and 4 bases at J, with 20 bases between. The germline gives CDR1 SEHNR, CDR2 FQNEAQ (reference sequence). This CDR3 reads CASSLSWQGYFGYGYTF. The CDR3 DNA reads as TGTGCCAGCAGCTTATCGTGGCAGGGTTATTTTGGCTATGGCTACACCTTC.

This clonotype has just one count. The rearrangement links TRBV29-1 to TRBJ1-1, with D unclear. Germline V gene lookup returns CDR1 SQVTM and CDR2 ANQGSEA. Trimming removed 5 bases at V and 8 bases at J, with 18 bases between. This CDR3 has 13 amino acids. The CDR3, as DNA: TGCAGCGTTCAGCCTTGGCGGGGATACGAAGCTTTCTTT. It codes for CSVQPWRGYEAFF.

Ten or more counts support this clonotype. This chain links TRBV20-1 with TRBJ1-4, with D perhaps TRBD1 (5 bases). This CDR3 is built from 14 residues. CDR1 DFQATT and CDR2 SNEGSKA come from the germline V gene (reference sequence). V was shortened by 5 bases and J by 2 bases, with 12 bases between the two germline ends. CDR3 DNA: TGCAGTGCTTTTAGACAGCCCACTAATGAAAAACTGTTTTTT. It yields the protein CSAFRQPTNEKLFF.

This clonotype was counted only a few times. The chain recombines TRBV21-1 with TRBJ2-1; the table's D call of TRBD2 was not tested on the DNA. TRBV21-1 is designated a pseudogene. There are 16 residues in the CDR3. CDR3: CAGFFKTSLCYNEQFF. CDR3 coding DNA: TGTGCCGGCTTCTTTAAGACTAGCCTATGCTACAATGAGCAGTTCTTC.

The chain recombines TRBV30 with TRBJ1-2; 7 bases map to TRBD1. This CDR3 has 14 residues. Trimming at V came to 5 bases and at J to 4 bases, leaving 10 bases not matched to a gene. Germline values: CDR1 GTSNPN, CDR2 SVGIG (reference sequence). This CDR3 reads CAWDIDRDLYGYTF. The DNA of the CDR3 is TGTGCCTGGGATATTGACAGGGATCTCTATGGCTACACCTTC.

This sequence joins TRBV7-2 and TRBJ1-1; a weak D match, TRBD1 (5 bases). CDR3 length: 14 residues. Trimming took off 4 bases at V and 6 bases at J, with 15 bases between the two ends. The germline V gene has CDR1 SGHTA and CDR2 FQGNSA. The CDR3 DNA is TGTGCCAGCAGCTCGCCGTCAGGGCCCTCTGAAGCTTTCTTT. Its protein is CASSSPSGPSEAFF.

The DNA for the CDR3 is TGTGCCAGCAGCCAAGTTCAGCGGGATATCTACAATGAGCAGTTCTTC. Its protein product is CASSQVQRDIYNEQFF. The chain links TRBV4-2 to TRBJ2-1, with 7 bases that match TRBD2. Germline CDR1 is LGHNA and CDR2 is YNFKEQ. Germline trimming cut 1 base from V and 3 bases from J; bases unmatched to any gene: 6. There are 16 residues in the CDR3.

Only a few counts were recorded for this clonotype. The J gene is TRBJ2-1, the V gene TRBV20-1; 8 bases are shared with TRBD2. Germline V gene sequence: CDR1 DFQATT, CDR2 SNEGSKA (reference sequence). Losses at the gene ends were 5 bases for V and 5 bases for J; bases not matched to a gene: 8. This CDR3 is 14 amino acids long. CDR3 in DNA: TGCAGTGCTTTAAGCGGGAGTTATGACAATGAGCAGTTCTTC. It encodes CSALSGSYDNEQFF.

V gene TRBV20-1 combines with J gene TRBJ2-1, with 7 bases fitting TRBD2. The V gene end was trimmed by 6 bases and the J gene end by 5 bases; junction bases not matched to a gene: 4. CDR1 DFQATT and CDR2 SNEGSKA come from the germline V gene (reference sequence). The CDR3 loop spans 12 amino acids. CDR3 residues: CSAPAGDNEQFF. The CDR3 DNA sequence: TGCAGTGCCCCCGCGGGGGACAATGAGCAGTTCTTC.

Only a few counts were recorded for this clonotype. The rearrangement uses TRBV4-1 and TRBJ2-7; TRBD2 might be the D (5 bases). V was shortened by 0 bases and J by 0 bases, with 12 bases between the two germline ends. In germline, CDR1 is MGHRA, CDR2 YSYEKL. The CDR3 covers 16 residues. CDR3 sequence (DNA): TGCGCCAGCAGCCAAGATCTTAAGCGGCGCTCCTACGAGCAGTACTTC. Translating gives CASSQDLKRRSYEQYF.

The chain has TRBV21-1 and TRBJ1-2; the table calls TRBD1, which could not be checked here. TRBV21-1 is designated a pseudogene. The CDR3 consists of 17 residues. The CDR3 sequence: CASSNRQGILANYGYTF. The CDR3 DNA sequence: TGTGCCAGCAGCAATAGACAGGGCATTCTAGCTAACTATGGCTACACCTTC.

The rearrangement uses TRBV20-1 and TRBJ2-7; D is possibly TRBD1 (6 bases). CDR1 and CDR2 (germline): DFQATT, SNEGSKA (reference sequence). Trimming stripped 7 bases from V and 7 bases from J, with 26 bases between. CDR3 size: 15 residues. In nucleotides, the CDR3 is TGCAGTGGACAACAGGGTTTGCCCCTCTACAATGAGCAGTACTTC. Residues: CSGQQGLPLYNEQYF.

There are a few counts of this clonotype. V is TRBV4-2 and J is TRBJ2-7; 7 nucleotides line up with TRBD2. The CDR3 runs 17 residues. Trimming took 0 bases from V and 3 from J; bases not matched to a gene: 11. Germline lookup yields CDR1 LGHNA and CDR2 YNFKEQ. CDR3 residues: CASSQDYPPRGSYEQYF. The CDR3 DNA follows: TGTGCCAGCAGCCAAGATTACCCGCCCCGCGGGAGCTACGAGCAGTACTTC.

In this sample, this clonotype turned up a few times. The chain combines TRBV27 with TRBJ1-1, with D hard to call. This CDR3 is 14 amino acids long. The germline V gene encodes CDR1 MNHEY and CDR2 SMNVEV (reference sequence). The V gene lost 2 bases and the J gene lost 1 base, with 8 bases spanning the gap. CDR3 sequence: CASSLRWSNTEAFF. Written as DNA, the CDR3 is TGTGCCAGCAGTTTACGCTGGTCGAACACTGAAGCTTTCTTT.

This clonotype was observed once. The V and J genes are TRBV20-1 and TRBJ2-1; maybe TRBD1 (5 bases). V lost 6 bases to trimming and J lost 0 bases, with 18 bases between them. The CDR3 covers 16 residues. Germline assignment: CDR1 DFQATT and CDR2 SNEGSKA (reference sequence). CDR3: CSAHGADPSSYNEQFF. CDR3 coding DNA: TGCAGTGCCCATGGGGCGGATCCAAGCTCCTACAATGAGCAGTTCTTC.

The chain has TRBV5-1 and TRBJ1-1; D remains unclear. Germline assignment: CDR1 SGHRS and CDR2 YFSETQ. The CDR3 has 14 amino acids. V lost 4 bases, J lost 0 bases, and 10 bases lay in between. The DNA of the CDR3 is TGCGCCAGCAGCCCTAAACGTCTGAACACTGAAGCTTTCTTT. This gives the protein CASSPKRLNTEAFF.

This rearrangement joins TRBV6-6 to TRBJ1-3; the D is unclear. Trimming stripped 7 bases from V and 3 bases from J, with 19 bases between. The CDR3 consists of 16 residues. Germline V gene lookup returns CDR1 MNHNY and CDR2 SVGAGI (reference sequence). The CDR3 here is CASILYGPTNGNTIYF. CDR3 nucleotide sequence: TGTGCCAGCATCCTTTACGGACCTACTAATGGAAACACCATATATTTT.